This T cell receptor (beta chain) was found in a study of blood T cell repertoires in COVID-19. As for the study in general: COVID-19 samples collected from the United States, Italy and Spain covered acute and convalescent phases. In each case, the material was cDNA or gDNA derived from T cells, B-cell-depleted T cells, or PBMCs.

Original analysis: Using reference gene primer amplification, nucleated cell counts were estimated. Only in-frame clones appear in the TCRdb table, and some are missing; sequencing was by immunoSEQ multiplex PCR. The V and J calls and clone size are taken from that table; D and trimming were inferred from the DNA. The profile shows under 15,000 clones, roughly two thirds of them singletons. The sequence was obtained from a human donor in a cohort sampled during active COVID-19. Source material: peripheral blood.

The CDR3: CAISETSGQETQYF. The CDR3 DNA reads TGTGCCATCAGTGAAACTAGCGGCCAAGAGACCCAGTACTTC. The genes are TRBV10-3 and TRBJ2-5; 8 nucleotides agree with TRBD2. V shed 3 bases and J 1 base; nucleotides not matched to a gene: 1. Germline V lookup: CDR1 ENHRY, CDR2 SYGVKD. This CDR3 spans 14 amino acids.